Each of the 2 T cell receptor beta chains below was sequenced from the same sample in a study of Ad26.COV2.S vaccination and SARS-CoV-2 variants. Documented treatment: some 20 received Ad26.COV2.S at low or high dose, single or two shots; 5 received placebo; per-sample allocation not given. Collection of samples fell on day 63 after the first vaccine or placebo injection. Repertoires were generated with immunoSEQ multiplex PCR, while TCRdb's copy carries only in-frame clones and drops some. Of 250,000 to 300,000 clones in the sample, approximately 89% were seen once. This material consisted of peripheral blood, taken in a trial of Ad26.COV2.S vaccine versus placebo. Every receptor here comes from a person aged 18-60 years who received the Ad26.COV2.S COVID-19 vaccine or a placebo.

The chain combines TRBV4-1 with TRBJ2-5; D may be TRBD2 (7 bases). V dropped 0 bases and J dropped 1 base, with 15 bases sitting between them. Germline V gives CDR1 MGHRA, CDR2 YSYEKL. CDR3 length equals 17 residues. The CDR3 sequence is CASSQDWGAGAQETQYF. The DNA for the CDR3 is TGCGCCAGCAGCCAAGATTGGGGCGCGGGGGCCCAAGAGACCCAGTACTTC.

V gene TRBV5-5 combines with J gene TRBJ1-5, with no clear D. V lost 3 bases, J lost 0 bases, and 10 bases lay in between. Per the germline V gene, CDR1 is SGHKS and CDR2 is YYEKEE (reference sequence). This CDR3 has 15 amino acids. CDR3 amino acids: CASSSSGYSNQPQHF. The DNA for the CDR3 is TGTGCCAGCAGCTCGTCCGGGTATAGCAATCAGCCCCAGCATTTT.